The TCR beta chain under discussion was sequenced for a study of cytomegalovirus exposure and HLA in healthy donors listed by TCRdb under 2017. About the investigation overall: In an earlier analysis of 587 of the donors, about 270 Gb of sequence data and roughly 100 million unique TCR beta sequences from roughly 200 million T cells were reported. An early release covering roughly 580 HLA-typed donors comprised around 300 gigabases of sequencing data and around 85 million unique TCR sequences. The genetic ancestry cluster associated with self-reported Caucasian donors included 81% of the roughly 380 genotyped donors. The study aimed to test whether cataloging public T cell receptors could reveal signatures of past pathogen exposure. The T cell repertoires of 700 or so subjects were profiled by immunosequencing and related to cytomegalovirus serostatus. In addition to the first cohort of 666 subjects, a separate validation cohort of around 110 different subjects was used. High-throughput TCR immunosequencing, statistical association of individual TCRs with disease status, and machine learning were combined to predict cytomegalovirus infection status. A later analysis re-examined previously published TCR beta repertoires from just over 650 donors and added high-resolution HLA genotyping to investigate patterns of TCR occurrence. Rather than using new phenotypic data, the later analysis identified candidate immune exposures from TCR beta sequences and from how often those sequences occurred across donors. To decide whether each TCR beta V gene segment behaved as functional or pseudogenic, an earlier analysis of some 540 of the donors relied on high-throughput TCR beta sequencing. Alongside the repertoire data, information on donor age, sex, ethnicity and CMV serostatus was compiled. A later genetic analysis took genome-wide SNP genotypes for about 55% of the roughly 700 donors and used that subset as a discovery cohort. Every discovery cohort repertoire had been produced on one sequencing platform. Both class I and class II loci were covered by HLA typing, at four-digit resolution. Typing coverage differed by locus: A, B, C, DRB1 and DQB1 were typed in roughly 629-630 donors, DQA1 in about 510, DPA1 in some 570, and DPB1 in roughly 470. Several DR-DQ haplotypes were handled as single units for association and clustering because linkage in the cohort was strong. Across 300 to 500 genotyped donors of the cohort, an average of about 220,000 unique TCR beta nucleotide sequences per donor were sequenced, and roughly 20% of those sequences were non-productive. Summary of the overall study and its limitations: A further reported finding was that TCR beta sequences accurately predicted the HLA-A and HLA-B alleles for most subjects in the first cohort. According to a later analysis, TCR association rates differed among HLA loci, with DRB1 alleles showing the most associated TCRs and HLA-C alleles showing the fewest. Because counts were too low, seventeen rarely observed V segments, including chromosome 9 orphons, were left out of the earlier analysis of some 600 of the donors. A group of highly shared sequence variants was considered likely to be a technical artifact of the sequencing pipeline. Broadly in line with IMGT annotations, most TCR beta V segments showed up in productive rearrangements about 87% or about 30% of the time in an earlier analysis of some 590 of the donors. The presence/absence analyses assumed that sequencing depth was roughly uniform across donors, and that assumption may not be true. A total of 150 or so TCR beta chains were listed by the study as associated with cytomegalovirus. According to a later analysis, most CMV-associated TCR beta chains appeared to be HLA-restricted, and the HLA associations seemed to be driven largely by CMV exposure. In a later analysis, 16,951 TCR beta sequences were associated with specific HLA alleles at a false discovery rate of 0.05. When HLA alleles, especially DR and DQ, strongly co-occurred, attributing TCR associations to individual alleles was difficult. The only immune exposure information available for the cohort was CMV serostatus. Because some donors lacked HLA typing at each locus, the association tests relied only on the typed subset. In a later genetic analysis, fewer N-insertions in productive TCRs were reported among donors in an Asian-associated ancestry cluster than the roughly 710-donor mean. While some public TCRs were present in many individuals, most TCR sequences turned up only very rarely across donors. This cohort had only TCR beta chains sequenced, and the lack of alpha or paired-chain data limited which features could be detected. Compared with equally common non-associated chains, HLA-associated TCR beta chains in a later analysis were more clonally expanded and had lower generation probabilities. The classifier was reported to diagnose cytomegalovirus status with high specificity and sensitivity in both the original and validation cohorts. The 87-base-pair reads could not distinguish some IMGT-functional V segments, including TRBV6-2 and TRBV6-3, so those segments were excluded. A few of the identified cytomegalovirus-associated TCR beta chains were confirmed in vitro to be specific for cytomegalovirus antigens. V-gene and J-gene trimming of TCR beta chains was associated with a missense DCLRE1C variant in a later genetic analysis, and the association was replicated in an independent cohort. It was suggested by the authors that the approach could potentially be generalized to other disease states and immunological phenotypes. Linkage disequilibrium might explain the correlated functional status among segregating V segments, but an unknown experimental factor could not be excluded. Several of the top co-occurrence clusters appeared to be linked to parvovirus B19, influenza, CMV and Epstein-Barr virus, according to a later analysis.

For this clone: What antigen it recognizes has not been identified. No much larger clone exists at a distance of one base, and base qualities are not known.

Including cysteine and phenylalanine, the CDR3 has 14 amino acids. Only the CDR3 DNA is retained, 42 bases long and in frame from the first base. The germline V gene encodes CDR1 SQVTM and CDR2 ANQGSEA. Trimmed from V: 6 bases; trimmed from J: 7 bases; junction bases lacking a gene match: 8. The library was produced with the immunoSEQ multiplex PCR assay. For the multiplex PCR, a mixture combining 60 forward primers for TCR Vbeta segments and 13 reverse primers for TCR Jbeta segments was used. The CDR3 region of rearranged TCR beta genes was amplified from genomic DNA by a multiplex PCR assay. The Illumina HiSeq System was used to sequence the amplified TCR beta libraries as 87-base-pair reads. Regarding the original processing steps: A later analysis counted tens of millions of unique TCR beta chains across the 640 or so repertoires, and around 12 million of these chains were shared by at least two donors. Raw reads were error-corrected and collapsed into unique sequences by a nearest-neighbor algorithm in which closely related sequences were merged to remove PCR and sequencing errors. Alignment of CDR3 sequences to IMGT reference sequences was used to assign V, D and J gene segments. For a sequence to be retained, a match of at least six nucleotides to both a V gene segment and a J gene segment was required. Rearrangements were called productive when the CDR3 lacked stop codons and stayed in frame with V and J; all others were non-productive. CDR3 was defined by IMGT convention, running from the second conserved V-encoded cysteine to the conserved J-encoded phenylalanine. The earlier analysis of about 500 of the donors excluded sequences that lacked an unambiguous match to a single V gene segment. An earlier analysis of fewer than 750 of the donors called V segments functional above 56.7% productive rearrangements and segregating when the between-donor standard deviation exceeded 5%. A statistical classification framework was developed to diagnose cytomegalovirus status using the catalog of TCR beta chain sequences. V and J gene assignment, in a later analysis, came from comparing TCR nucleotide sequences with IMGT/GENE-DB human TR gene sequences. In a later analysis, CDR3 sequences and most-parsimonious VDJ recombination scenarios were assigned using the TCRdist pipeline. In a later analysis, each TCR beta chain was defined by its CDR3 amino acid sequence together with its V-gene family, and reads lacking a unique V-gene family were excluded. In a later analysis, nearly 600 highly shared, low-generation-probability nucleotide sequences were removed to address suspected cross-contamination and a sequencing artifact. For each public chain, a later analysis derived a clonal expansion index from normalized ranks of inferred template counts within each repertoire. In a later analysis, generation probabilities were computed using a VDJ recombination model fitted to out-of-frame rearrangements, and the results were checked against IGoR. Hypergeometric tests were used in a later analysis to score TCR-TCR, TCR-HLA and TCR-CMV co-occurrence, with a repertoire-size bias correction applied to the TCR pairs. A later analysis estimated false discovery rates by permuting HLA or CMV assignments 20 times. A later analysis grouped co-occurring TCRs with DBSCAN, adding TCRdist sequence similarity when clustering within HLA-allele-positive subsets. Repertoires with fewer than 30,000 or more than 120,000 public chains were left out of co-occurrence clustering, as were a handful of repertoires with anomalous nucleotide sharing. Not all clones reach the TCRdb copy of this immuneACCESS table, which keeps in-frame sequences only. Checked studies attribute under half of the gap to unresolved V genes and leave the rest unexplained. V and J calls and clone size are those listed in that table; D and trimming were worked out from the DNA. Counted in this sample were 150,000 or so clones; 60% to 80% of them appeared once. Of the sample, about 0.66% is held by the ten largest clones.

The cohort consisted of 650 to 700 healthy bone marrow donors. At the time of sampling, all cohort members were nominally healthy, though unrecorded immune exposures were likely present. The donor tested CMV seronegative, placing the donor among the 300 to 450 seronegative members of the cohort. A peripheral blood sample was collected from each donor, and TCR beta sequencing was performed on peripheral blood mononuclear cells. Genomic DNA was extracted from the blood cell samples with the Qiagen DNeasy Blood Extraction Kit. The sequence joins TRBV29-1 to TRBJ2-1; a stretch of 11 junction bases matches TRBD1. Sequences were obtained from PBMCs. The TCR sequence derives from a male donor in good health and CMV-seronegative. The CDR3: CSVWTGTGGNEQFF. The bases are TGCAGCGTGTGGACCGGGACAGGGGGGAATGAGCAGTTCTTC.